The clone carrying this TCR beta chain appeared many times. Its specificity is unknown. This entry belongs to a study of early T cells in non-severe SARS-CoV-2 infection. Overall study results and limits: Matching against VDJdb likely underestimated virus-specific expansions, favoring anti-spike CD8.

TCRdb itself ran the 5' RACE reads through MiXCR, one entry per CDR3 protein. The data contain roughly 86,000 distinct CDR3 sequences, around 6% of them singletons. Germline V lookup: CDR1 SGHAT, CDR2 FQNNGV. The length of the CDR3 is 17 residues. V trimming: 5 bases; J trimming: 0 bases; junction bases outside the gene matches: 10. Sample: whole blood. The chain has TRBV11-2 and TRBJ1-2; 9 nucleotides agree with TRBD1. This clonotype originated in an adult who was a healthcare worker with PCR-confirmed SARS-CoV-2 infection or an uninfected control (not recorded which). CDR3 sequence: CASSPEWGTGSNYGYTF. The CDR3 region has the DNA TGTGCCAGCAGCCCAGAGTGGGGGACAGGGTCTAACTATGGCTACACCTTC.